This TCR beta chain originates from a study of blood T cell repertoires in COVID-19. Study-level background: COVID-19 samples from acute and convalescent phases originated in the United States, Italy and Spain. Sources were T cells, B-cell-depleted T cells, or PBMCs; the material itself was cDNA or gDNA.

Original methodology: Estimated nucleated cell counts came from reference gene primer amplification. The method was immunoSEQ multiplex PCR; TCRdb's version includes in-frame clones alone and lacks a portion of them. The DNA was the basis for D and trimming; V, J and clone size are from that table. The sample records some 240,000 clones, roughly 83% being singletons. The CDR3 loop spans 13 amino acids. CDR1 and CDR2 from the germline V gene are KGHSH and LQKENI. The J segment lost 9 bases and the V segment lost 6 bases, leaving 6 bases of the junction unmatched. Sequencing input: peripheral blood. The chain is built from TRBV18 and TRBJ2-1, with 9 bases lining up with TRBD1. This TCR was sampled from a woman of 80 years or more with acute or convalescent COVID-19. CDR3 loop: CASSPGTGSEQFF. The CDR3 region has the DNA TGTGCCAGCTCCCCCGGGACAGGGAGTGAGCAGTTCTTC.